The TCR beta chain described here comes from a study of CD8 T cells in Susac syndrome. The overall study: When blood was drawn, patients with Susac syndrome were on intravenous immunoglobulin alone, on corticosteroids, or therapy-naive.

Germline V gene lookup returns CDR1 MNHEY and CDR2 SMNVEV (reference sequence). V was clipped by 6 bases and J by 7 bases, with 13 bases between them. This CDR3 has 12 residues. Reverse transcription of about 0.5 to 1 ug RNA was carried out with random hexamers. TCRdb processed the immunoSEQ multiplex PCR reads anew with MiXCR; each CDR3 protein has one entry. The table has about 240,000 distinct CDR3 sequences, 90% to 96% seen once; the top ten hold about 0.095%. Specimen: CD4+ T cells from PBMCs. The J gene is TRBJ2-7, the V gene TRBV27; no reliable D call. The sequence derives from a human donor with Susac syndrome. The CDR3 bases are TGTGCCAGCAGCCCCCCAGTTGGGGAGCAGTACTTC. As protein: CASSPPVGEQYF.